This is a list of T cell receptor beta chains from one sample in a study of regulatory T cells in long-lasting Graves disease. TCRdb re-analysed the multiplex PCR reads in MiXCR, keeping a single row per CDR3 protein. The sample includes 440,000 or so distinct CDR3 sequences, about 15% of them seen just once. The same data also contributed to another study, on T cells in Graves' hyperthyroidism and ophthalmopathy.

The sequenced sample was peripheral blood mononuclear cells (PBMCs), obtained at new diagnosis, from a patient treated with antithyroid drugs. All receptors come from a woman in her 30s with Graves disease. Each CDR3 is given with its conserved first and last residue. Some rows have no size entry. The others give once, few or many, or a class for an expanded clone.

V,J,size,CDR3
TRBV6-2/TRBV6-3,TRBJ2-1,many,CASPALGGRGSRERNEQFF
TRBV6-2/TRBV6-3,TRBJ2-5,NA,CASSYSGGQGVQETQYF
TRBV7-8,TRBJ2-2,few,CASSLMFDTGELFF
TRBV19,TRBJ2-3,NA,CASRGSPHTDTQYF
TRBV5-6,TRBJ2-2,few,CASSLQGYGELFF
TRBV7-8,TRBJ2-7,many,CASSSPTRSSYEQYF
TRBV2,TRBJ2-7,few,CASHGVSYEQHF
TRBV11-2,TRBJ2-7,many,CASSLNFVGDEQYF
TRBV13,TRBJ2-2,few,CASSSGVAGGSTGELSF
TRBV28,TRBJ1-4,NA,CASSTRQGSEKLFF
TRBV30,TRBJ1-2,NA,CAWSVGAGYTF
TRBV20-1,TRBJ1-1,many,CSARDTRGGNTEAFF
TRBV19,TRBJ1-1,NA,CASSIDLRTSEAFF
TRBV28,TRBJ1-5,NA,CASCQGAPSGWQPQHF
TRBV20-1,TRBJ2-7,many,CSAGREVHEQYF
TRBV5-1,TRBJ2-1,many,CASTQAITSNEQFF
TRBV18,TRBJ1-1,many,CASSPRITLMNTEAFF
TRBV10-3,TRBJ2-1,NA,CAISRGQGKYNEQFF
TRBV6-1,TRBJ2-5,many,CASSSSGKETQYF
TRBV6-2/TRBV6-3,TRBJ2-7,few,CASSRTGIHEQYF
TRBV20-1,TRBJ1-1,many,CSASIPTEAFF